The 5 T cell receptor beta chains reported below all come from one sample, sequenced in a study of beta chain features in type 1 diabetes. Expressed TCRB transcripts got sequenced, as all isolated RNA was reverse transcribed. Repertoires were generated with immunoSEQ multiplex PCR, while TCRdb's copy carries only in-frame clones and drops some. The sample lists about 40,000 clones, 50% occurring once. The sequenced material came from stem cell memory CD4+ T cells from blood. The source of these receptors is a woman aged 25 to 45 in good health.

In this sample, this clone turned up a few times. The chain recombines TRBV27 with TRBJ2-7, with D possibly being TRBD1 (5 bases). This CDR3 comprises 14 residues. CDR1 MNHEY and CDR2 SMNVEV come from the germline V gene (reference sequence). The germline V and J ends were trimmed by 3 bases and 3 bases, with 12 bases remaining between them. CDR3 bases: TGTGCCAGCAGTTTGACGGACAAAATCTACGAGCAGTACTTC. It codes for CASSLTDKIYEQYF.

The CDR3 region is CASSPQRDTSEQYF. The CDR3 DNA sequence: TGTGCCAGCAGTCCACAGCGGGATACCAGCGAGCAGTACTTC. The rearrangement joins TRBV28 to TRBJ2-7; TRBD2 matches 7 bases. This CDR3 has 14 residues. Unmatched junction bases numbered 10, after V lost 5 bases and J lost 6 bases. Germline assignment: CDR1 MDHEN and CDR2 SYDVKM.

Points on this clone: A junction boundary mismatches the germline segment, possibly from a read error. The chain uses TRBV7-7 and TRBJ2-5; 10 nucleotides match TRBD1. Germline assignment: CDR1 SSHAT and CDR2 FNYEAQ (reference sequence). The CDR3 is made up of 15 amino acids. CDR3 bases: TGTGCTAGCAGCTTAGGGGGACAGGGGCAAGAGACCCAGTACTTC. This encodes CASSLGGQGQETQYF.

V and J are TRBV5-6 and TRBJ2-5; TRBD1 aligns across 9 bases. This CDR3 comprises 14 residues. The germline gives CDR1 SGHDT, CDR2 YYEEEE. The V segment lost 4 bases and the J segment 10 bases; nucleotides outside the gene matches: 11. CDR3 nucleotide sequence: TGTGCCAGCAGCCCACGGGACAGGGAAAGGGGCCAGTACTTC. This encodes CASSPRDRERGQYF.

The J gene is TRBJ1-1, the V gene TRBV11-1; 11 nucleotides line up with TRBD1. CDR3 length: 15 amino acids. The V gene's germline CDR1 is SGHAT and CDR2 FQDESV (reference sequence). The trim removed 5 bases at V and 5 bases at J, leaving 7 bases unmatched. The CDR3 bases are TGTGCCAGCAGCCCTAGGACAGGGGGCCATACTGAAGCTTTCTTT. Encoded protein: CASSPRTGGHTEAFF. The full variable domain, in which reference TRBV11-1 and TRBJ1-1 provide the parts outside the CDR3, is EAEVAQSPRYKITEKSQAVAFWCDPISGHATLYWYRQILGQGPELLVQFQDESVVDDSQLPKDRFSAERLKGVDSTLKIQPAELGDSAMYLCASSPRTGGHTEAFFGQGTRLTVV.